Detailed here is one TCR beta chain. The antigen remains undetermined. The read terminates 3 residues ahead of where the CDR3 ends, so the germline J gene completes it. These data originate in a study of T cells in women clearing cervical HPV infection. Across the study: Only a few women had HLA typing results available.

TCR beta CDR3 amplified by multiplex PCR from approximately 1,100 ng genomic DNA. Libraries were prepared by immunoSEQ multiplex PCR; TCRdb keeps only in-frame clonotypes and omits some of them. This table holds fewer than 35,000 clones. The CDR3 sequence is 19 residues long. From germline, CDR1 is ENHRY and CDR2 SYGVKD. V lost 3 bases, J lost 4 bases, and 15 bases stayed unmatched. Study-wide results and caveats: CIN3+ cases had significantly higher TCR richness than controls; evenness did not differ. TRBV6-7 relative abundance averaged approximately 0.1% in cases and under 0.2% in controls.

Sequenced material: blood buffy coat. This sequence originates from a woman aged 18 to 75 with a cervical HPV16 infection that either progressed to CIN3+ or cleared (not recorded which). This chain uses TRBV10-3 with TRBJ2-3; 11 nucleotides agree with TRBD1. CDR3 DNA, as far as it was read: TGTGCCATCAGTGATGTGGGGGACAGGGGGTTGTTAACCTCAGATACG. Encoded protein: CAISDVGDRGLLTSDT. The entire CDR3 reads CAISDVGDRGLLTSDTQYF.